Listed below are T cell receptor beta chains from one sample, sequenced in a study of T cells in Graves' hyperthyroidism and ophthalmopathy. TCRdb processed the multiplex PCR reads anew with MiXCR; each CDR3 protein has one entry. This table holds a few hundred thousand distinct CDR3 sequences, about 43% found once. The sequencing input was peripheral blood or thyroid tissue (not recorded which). The receptors originated from a woman between 18 and 29 years old with Graves' hyperthyroidism. The CDR3 runs from the conserved cysteine through the conserved F or W. The order of the fields is clone size, D gene, J gene, V gene, CDR3 DNA, CDR3 protein. D genes are given only for firm matches. Clone sizes are given selectively: once, few, many, or a class where the clone is expanded.

abundance: NA
d_gene: NA
j_gene: TRBJ2-2
v_gene: TRBV6-6
CDR3nt: TGTGCCAGCAGTTACGGAGCAGGGGAGCTGTTTTTT
CDR3aa: CASSYGAGELFF

abundance: NA
d_gene: TRBD1
j_gene: TRBJ2-5
v_gene: TRBV10-3
CDR3nt: TGTGCCATCAGTGAGGGGATTGGGACAGGCGAAGAGACCCAGTACTTC
CDR3aa: CAISEGIGTGEETQYF

abundance: many
d_gene: NA
j_gene: TRBJ1-1
v_gene: TRBV19
CDR3nt: TGTGCCAGTAGTGCAGGGGCCGGAGTGAACACTGAAGCTTTCTTT
CDR3aa: CASSAGAGVNTEAFF

abundance: many
d_gene: TRBD1
j_gene: TRBJ1-1
v_gene: TRBV5-1
CDR3nt: TGCGCCAGCAGCACGGGACAGGTCACGAACACTGAAGCTTTCTTT
CDR3aa: CASSTGQVTNTEAFF

abundance: many
d_gene: NA
j_gene: TRBJ2-7
v_gene: TRBV9
CDR3nt: TGTGCCAGCAGCGTAACCCCGACAGGCTACGAGCAGTACTTC
CDR3aa: CASSVTPTGYEQYF

abundance: NA
d_gene: NA
j_gene: TRBJ2-3
v_gene: TRBV9
CDR3nt: TGTGCCATCTCCAGTAGCGACAGCTGCACAGATACGCAGTATTTT
CDR3aa: CAISSSDSCTDTQYF

abundance: NA
d_gene: NA
j_gene: TRBJ2-2
v_gene: TRBV29-1
CDR3nt: TGCAGCGTTGAGGGAATGAACACTGGGGAGCTGTTTTTT
CDR3aa: CSVEGMNTGELFF

abundance: NA
d_gene: TRBD1
j_gene: TRBJ2-7
v_gene: TRBV20-1
CDR3nt: TGCAGTGCCCTGGGACAGTACGAGCAGTACTTC
CDR3aa: CSALGQYEQYF

abundance: NA
d_gene: NA
j_gene: TRBJ2-7
v_gene: TRBV7-6
CDR3nt: TGTGCCAGCAGAGGTGGTGGGGGGTCCTACGAGCAGCACTTC
CDR3aa: CASRGGGGSYEQHF

abundance: NA
d_gene: NA
j_gene: TRBJ1-2
v_gene: TRBV13
CDR3nt: TGTGCCAGCAGCCAAGGCCTCGGGGGCCATCGGGAAGGCTACACCTTC
CDR3aa: CASSQGLGGHREGYTF

abundance: NA
d_gene: NA
j_gene: TRBJ1-4
v_gene: TRBV10-2
CDR3nt: TGCGCCAGCAGTGACGGCAGGAGGGGGGAAAAACTGTTTTTT
CDR3aa: CASSDGRRGEKLFF

abundance: NA
d_gene: TRBD2
j_gene: TRBJ2-7
v_gene: TRBV29-1
CDR3nt: TGCAGCGTTTACGGACTAGCGAACTACGAGCAGTACTTC
CDR3aa: CSVYGLANYEQYF

abundance: many
d_gene: NA
j_gene: TRBJ1-6
v_gene: TRBV15
CDR3nt: TGTGCCACCAGCAGAGTTCGACAGGATGGTTCACCCCTCCACTTT
CDR3aa: CATSRVRQDGSPLHF

abundance: NA
d_gene: NA
j_gene: TRBJ1-2
v_gene: TRBV6-4
CDR3nt: TGTGCCAGCAGTGCCGCCGGGAAAGGCTATGGCTACACCTTC
CDR3aa: CASSAAGKGYGYTF

abundance: NA
d_gene: TRBD1
j_gene: TRBJ2-6
v_gene: TRBV15
CDR3nt: TGTGCCACCAGCAGAGGACAGGGGGTGGGTGGGGCCAACGTCCTGACTTTC
CDR3aa: CATSRGQGVGGANVLTF

abundance: NA
d_gene: NA
j_gene: TRBJ1-6
v_gene: TRBV7-6
CDR3nt: TGTGCCAGCAGCTCTGGGATGTCACCCCTCCACTTT
CDR3aa: CASSSGMSPLHF

abundance: many
d_gene: NA
j_gene: TRBJ2-7
v_gene: TRBV2
CDR3nt: TGTGCCAGCAGTGAAGTAGGGGAGAGCCCCAAGAAGGGAGACGAGCAGTACTTC
CDR3aa: CASSEVGESPKKGDEQYF

abundance: NA
d_gene: TRBD2
j_gene: TRBJ2-7
v_gene: TRBV6-5
CDR3nt: TGTGCCAGCAGTCGACCCACGCTAGCGGGAGGGCCCTACGAGCAGTACTTC
CDR3aa: CASSRPTLAGGPYEQYF

abundance: NA
d_gene: TRBD1
j_gene: TRBJ2-5
v_gene: TRBV7-3
CDR3nt: TGTGCCAGCAGCCGGACAGGGGGCGAATATGAGACCCAGTACTTC
CDR3aa: CASSRTGGEYETQYF

abundance: NA
d_gene: NA
j_gene: TRBJ1-1
v_gene: TRBV6-2/TRBV6-3
CDR3nt: TGTGCCAGCAGTCAACAACGGACAGCGAACACTGAAGCTTTCTTT
CDR3aa: CASSQQRTANTEAFF

abundance: NA
d_gene: NA
j_gene: TRBJ1-1
v_gene: TRBV30
CDR3nt: TGTGCCTGGAGAGTATTGGGAACTGAAGCTTTCTTT
CDR3aa: CAWRVLGTEAFF

abundance: few
d_gene: NA
j_gene: TRBJ2-7
v_gene: TRBV7-7
CDR3nt: TGTGCTAGCAGCTTAGGGAAGTCTAGTAGGCAGTACTTC
CDR3aa: CASSLGKSSRQYF

abundance: many
d_gene: NA
j_gene: TRBJ1-1
v_gene: TRBV15
CDR3nt: TGTGCCACCAGCAGATTCGGGGGGGACGACGCCTTGGAAGCTTTCTTT
CDR3aa: CATSRFGGDDALEAFF

abundance: many
d_gene: NA
j_gene: TRBJ1-6
v_gene: TRBV7-9
CDR3nt: TGTGCCAGCAGCACCAACTCGATTGCACCCCTCCACTTT
CDR3aa: CASSTNSIAPLHF

abundance: few
d_gene: NA
j_gene: TRBJ2-2
v_gene: TRBV7-2
CDR3nt: TGTGCCAGCAGCAAGGGGTCTAGAATGGGGGAGCTGTTTTTT
CDR3aa: CASSKGSRMGELFF

abundance: NA
d_gene: TRBD1
j_gene: TRBJ1-2
v_gene: TRBV10-2
CDR3nt: TGCGCCAGCAGTGGTCACAGGGGACAGGGTTATGGCTACACCTTC
CDR3aa: CASSGHRGQGYGYTF

abundance: many
d_gene: NA
j_gene: TRBJ1-3
v_gene: TRBV19
CDR3nt: TGTGCCAGTAGTATCCAGAGCTCTGGAAACACCATATATTTT
CDR3aa: CASSIQSSGNTIYF

abundance: many
d_gene: TRBD2
j_gene: TRBJ2-5
v_gene: TRBV7-9
CDR3nt: TGTGCCAGCAGCTTAGCGCTCCCCCTTAGCGGGAGTGAGACCCAGTACTTC
CDR3aa: CASSLALPLSGSETQYF

abundance: NA
d_gene: NA
j_gene: TRBJ1-2
v_gene: TRBV7-2
CDR3nt: TGTGCCAGCAGCACTACAGGGTCGTACTATGGCTACACCTTC
CDR3aa: CASSTTGSYYGYTF

abundance: many
d_gene: NA
j_gene: TRBJ2-7
v_gene: TRBV9
CDR3nt: TGTGCCAGCAGCGTCAACTCGTTATTAAGGCACGAGCAGTACTTC
CDR3aa: CASSVNSLLRHEQYF

abundance: NA
d_gene: NA
j_gene: TRBJ1-2
v_gene: TRBV7-1
CDR3nt: TGTGCCAGCAGTCAGACAGACGGCAGGGGCTACACCTTT
CDR3aa: CASSQTDGRGYTF

abundance: many
d_gene: NA
j_gene: TRBJ2-5
v_gene: TRBV10-2
CDR3nt: TGCGCCAGCAGTGACCAGGGGACTTGGGAGACCCAGTACTTC
CDR3aa: CASSDQGTWETQYF

abundance: few
d_gene: NA
j_gene: TRBJ2-7
v_gene: TRBV10-3
CDR3nt: TGTGCCATCAGTGGGGAGTTTAACTCTCACTACGAGCAGTACTTC
CDR3aa: CAISGEFNSHYEQYF

abundance: NA
d_gene: NA
j_gene: TRBJ1-2
v_gene: TRBV9
CDR3nt: TGTGCCAGCAGCGTAGTGGGGGGACCTGGAAACACCTTC
CDR3aa: CASSVVGGPGNTF

abundance: many
d_gene: NA
j_gene: TRBJ1-1
v_gene: TRBV19
CDR3nt: TGTGCCAGTAATGACAGGAACACTGAAGCTTTCTTT
CDR3aa: CASNDRNTEAFF